This T cell receptor beta chain comes out of a study of cytomegalovirus exposure and HLA in healthy donors. The study's findings and limits: Reported results showed that the classifier diagnosed cytomegalovirus status with high specificity and sensitivity. Among TCR beta chains of equal frequency, HLA-associated ones were more clonally expanded in a later analysis. Based on reports, TCR beta sequences accurately predicted HLA-A and HLA-B alleles for most subjects.

Primers included in the PCR were 60 Vbeta and 13 Jbeta primers. The method was immunoSEQ multiplex PCR; TCRdb's version includes in-frame clones alone and lacks a portion of them. The sample includes some 200,000 clones, roughly 83% seen only once; the top ten take more than 0.35%. A remark on this clone: Its matching antigen is unknown.

V was pared by 0 bases and J by 4 bases, with 7 bases of the junction left unmatched. This CDR3 contains 17 residues. Germline V gene sequence: CDR1 LGHNA, CDR2 YNFKEQ. Sequencing was performed on PBMCs. The rearrangement joins TRBV4-2 to TRBJ2-1; the match to TRBD1 covers 9 bases. The source of this sequence is a male donor in good health and CMV-seropositive. CDR3 sequence reads: CASSQDLTGGLYNEQFF. The CDR3 DNA sequence: TGTGCCAGCAGCCAAGACCTAACAGGGGGCTTATACAATGAGCAGTTCTTC.